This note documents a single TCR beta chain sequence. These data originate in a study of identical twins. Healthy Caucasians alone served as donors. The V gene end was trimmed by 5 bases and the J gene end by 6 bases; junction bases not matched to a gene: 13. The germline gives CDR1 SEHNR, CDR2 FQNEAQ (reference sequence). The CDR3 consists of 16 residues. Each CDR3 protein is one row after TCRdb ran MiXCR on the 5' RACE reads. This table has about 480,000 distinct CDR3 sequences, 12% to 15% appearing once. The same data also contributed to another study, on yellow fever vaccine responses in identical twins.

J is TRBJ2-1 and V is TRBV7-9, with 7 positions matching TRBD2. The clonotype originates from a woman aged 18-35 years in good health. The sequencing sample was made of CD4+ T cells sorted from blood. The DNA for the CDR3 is TGTGCCAGCAGCCGCCGGGCGGGGGTGGTTGCCAATGAGCAGTTCTTC. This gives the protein CASSRRAGVVANEQFF. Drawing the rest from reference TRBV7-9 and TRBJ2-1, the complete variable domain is DTGVSQNPRHKITKRGQNVTFRCDPISEHNRLYWYRQTLGQGPEFLTYFQNEAQLEKSRLLSDRFSAERPKGSFSTLEIQRTEQGDSAMYLCASSRRAGVVANEQFFGPGTRLTVL.